These T cell receptor beta chains were read from a single sample in a study of control samples from healthy donors and cancer patients. Here immunoSEQ multiplex PCR was the method, and the copy in TCRdb shows in-frame clones only, minus some. The sample includes about 180,000 clones, around 89% of them seen just once. Material: blood. All receptors derive from a woman aged 50 to 60 in good health. CDR3s include the opening cysteine and the closing phenylalanine or tryptophan. Fields, in order: clone size, V gene, D gene, J gene, CDR3 length, CDR3 protein, CDR3 DNA. D genes are given only for firm matches. For some rows the clone size is stated as once, few or many, or as a class when expanded; others skip it.

NA,TRBV5-1,TRBD1,TRBJ2-7,15,CASSFGTGAVYEQYF,TGCGCCAGCAGCTTCGGGACAGGGGCCGTCTACGAGCAGTACTTC
NA,TRBV5-1,NA,TRBJ2-3,15,CASSSDSTSTDTQYF,TGCGCCAGCAGCTCGGACTCAACTAGCACAGATACGCAGTATTTT
NA,TRBV4-3,NA,TRBJ1-6,13,CASSQAQNSPLHF,TGCGCCAGCAGCCAAGCTCAGAATTCACCCCTCCACTTT
NA,TRBV4-3,TRBD2,TRBJ2-5,15,CASSQEGGGSKTQYF,TGCGCCAGCAGCCAAGAGGGGGGGGGAAGTAAGACCCAGTACTTC
NA,TRBV4-3,TRBD2,TRBJ2-1,15,CASSPTGLAGDEQFF,TGCGCCAGCAGCCCAACAGGACTAGCGGGAGATGAGCAGTTCTTC
NA,TRBV19,NA,TRBJ2-7,14,CASRRREEGYEQYF,TGTGCCAGTAGGCGCAGGGAAGAGGGCTACGAGCAGTACTTC
once,TRBV18,NA,TRBJ1-3,14,CASSPQGTGNTIYF,TGTGCCAGCTCACCACAGGGAACTGGAAACACCATATATTTT
NA,TRBV6-5,NA,TRBJ1-2,13,CASSPGGAYGYTF,TGTGCCAGCAGCCCCGGAGGGGCCTATGGCTACACCTTC
NA,TRBV7-8,NA,TRBJ2-5,13,CASSRQTEETQYF,TGTGCCAGCAGCCGACAGACGGAAGAGACCCAGTACTTC
NA,TRBV14,NA,TRBJ2-7,12,CASSQSSYEQYF,TGTGCCAGCAGCCAATCGTCCTACGAGCAGTACTTC
NA,TRBV2,NA,TRBJ1-6,14,CASRTGGLNSPLHF,TGTGCCAGCAGGACAGGTGGCCTTAATTCACCCCTCCACTTT
NA,TRBV19,TRBD1,TRBJ2-1,15,CASSIPGTGGARQFF,TGTGCCAGTAGTATCCCCGGGACAGGGGGCGCGCGGCAGTTCTTC
NA,TRBV7-3,NA,TRBJ2-7,13,CASSSQEGVNQYF,TGTGCCAGCAGCTCACAAGAGGGGGTAAACCAGTACTTC